Shown below are 10 T cell receptor beta chains from a single sample sequenced in a study of early T cells in non-severe SARS-CoV-2 infection. TCRdb analysed the 5' RACE reads with MiXCR anew, one entry per CDR3 protein. Here the sample spans 35,000 to 45,000 distinct CDR3 sequences, about 6.8% being singletons. The material was whole blood, obtained at baseline. These receptors all come from an adult who was a healthcare worker with PCR-confirmed SARS-CoV-2 infection or an uninfected control (not recorded which).

This clonotype was counted ten times or more. The chain employs TRBV27 and TRBJ1-1; no definite D call. V was trimmed by 3 bases and J by 4 bases, leaving 6 bases between them. Germline CDR1 MNHEY, CDR2 SMNVEV (reference sequence). CDR3 length equals 12 residues. CDR3 DNA: TGTGCCAGCAGTTTTGTGGGCACTGAAGCTTTCTTT. It codes for CASSFVGTEAFF.

Ten or more counts support this clonotype. The genes are TRBV29-1 and TRBJ2-6; 9 positions match TRBD1. The CDR3 covers 16 residues. Germline V lookup: CDR1 SQVTM, CDR2 ANQGSEA. The V and J ends lost 8 bases and 0 bases, in that order; junction bases with no gene match: 8. CDR3 nucleotides: TGCAGCTCTCTGGGACAGGGAATCTCTGGGGCCAACGTCCTGACTTTC. It codes for CSSLGQGISGANVLTF.

This sequence joins TRBV6-6 and TRBJ1-2; weak D call: TRBD1 (6 bases). The CDR3 runs 13 residues. Per germline, CDR1 MNHNY and CDR2 SVGAGI (reference sequence). Deletions cut 7 bases from V and 3 bases from J, with 12 bases between. This CDR3 reads CASTVDSYYGYTF. The CDR3 nucleotides are TGTGCCAGCACCGTGGACAGTTACTATGGCTACACCTTC.

This clonotype was observed many times. The chain is built from TRBV25-1 and TRBJ1-6, with D maybe TRBD1 (5 bases). This CDR3 contains 13 residues. Trimming pared 7 bases from V and 6 bases from J, leaving 10 bases between. The V gene's germline CDR1 is MGHDK and CDR2 SYGVNS. CDR3 DNA sequence: TGTGCCAGCATGGGGGTGGGTAATTCACCCCTCCACTTT. Translated, it gives CASMGVGNSPLHF.

V is TRBV7-9 and J is TRBJ2-7; D is possibly TRBD1 or TRBD2 (5 bases each). This CDR3 has 15 residues. CDR1 and CDR2 from the germline V gene are SEHNR and FQNEAQ (reference sequence). The germline V and J ends were trimmed by 4 bases and 3 bases, with 16 bases remaining between them. The CDR3 coding sequence is TGTGCCAGCAGCTCAACTAGTCGGGGCGGCTACGAGCAGTACTTC. Translation: CASSSTSRGGYEQYF.

This clonotype was counted ten times or more. The CDR3 nucleotides are TGTGCCAGCTCAGGAGTGGGGACTGAAGCTTTCTTT. Translated: CASSGVGTEAFF. The chain links TRBV7-8 to TRBJ1-1; D is unclear. V lost 8 bases to trimming and J lost 5 bases, with 12 bases between them. CDR1 and CDR2 from the germline V gene are SGHVS and FQNEAQ. The CDR3 runs to 12 residues. Full variable domain (missing parts from reference TRBV7-8 and TRBJ1-1): GAGVSQSPRYKVAKRGQDVALRCDPISGHVSLFWYQQALGQGPEFLTYFQNEAQLDKSGLPSDRFFAERPEGSVSTLKIQRTQQEDSAVYLCASSGVGTEAFFGQGTRLTVV.

This clonotype was seen at least ten times. The CDR3 spells CAAGSDQETQYF. CDR3 coding DNA: TGTGCCGCCGGCTCTGATCAAGAGACCCAGTACTTC. This chain uses TRBV28 with TRBJ2-5; no firm D call. V was clipped by 11 bases and J by 2 bases, with 12 bases between them. The CDR3 totals 12 residues. CDR1 MDHEN and CDR2 SYDVKM come from the germline V gene. Variable domain in full (rest from reference TRBV28 and TRBJ2-5): DVKVTQSSRYLVKRTGEKVFLECVQDMDHENMFWYRQDPGLGLRLIYFSYDVKMKEKGDIPEGYSVSREKKERFSLILESASTNQTSMYLCAAGSDQETQYFGPGTRLLVL.

This clonotype came up many times. The chain links TRBV5-1 to TRBJ1-2; TRBD1 matches at 10 bases. Trimming removed 0 bases from V and 4 bases from J; junction bases left unmatched: 9. Germline V lookup: CDR1 SGHRS, CDR2 YFSETQ. The CDR3 sequence is 17 residues long. The CDR3 DNA is TGCGCCAGCAGCTTGGGTCCCGACAGGGGGCTGCTCTATGGCTACACCTTC. Amino acids: CASSLGPDRGLLYGYTF.

This clonotype was counted at least ten times. CDR3 in DNA: TGTGCCAGTAGTATAACCCGGGACAGGGATCAGCCCCAGCATTTT. Translated: CASSITRDRDQPQHF. V and J are TRBV19 and TRBJ1-5, with TRBD1 matching 9 bases. The CDR3 is 15 amino acids. Germline lookup yields CDR1 LNHDA and CDR2 SQIVND (reference sequence). J was trimmed by 5 bases and V by 2 bases; bases with no gene match: 4.

This clonotype has a handful of counts. This chain joins TRBV24-1 and TRBJ2-5; 9 nucleotides agree with TRBD2. CDR1 and CDR2 (germline): KGHDR, SFDVKD. After removal of 4 bases from V and 1 base from J, the junction contained 3 bases not matched to a gene. This CDR3 is 15 amino acids long. CDR3 nucleotide sequence: TGTGCCACCAGTGACTCGGGACTAGCCCAAGAGACCCAGTACTTC. Translation gives CATSDSGLAQETQYF.